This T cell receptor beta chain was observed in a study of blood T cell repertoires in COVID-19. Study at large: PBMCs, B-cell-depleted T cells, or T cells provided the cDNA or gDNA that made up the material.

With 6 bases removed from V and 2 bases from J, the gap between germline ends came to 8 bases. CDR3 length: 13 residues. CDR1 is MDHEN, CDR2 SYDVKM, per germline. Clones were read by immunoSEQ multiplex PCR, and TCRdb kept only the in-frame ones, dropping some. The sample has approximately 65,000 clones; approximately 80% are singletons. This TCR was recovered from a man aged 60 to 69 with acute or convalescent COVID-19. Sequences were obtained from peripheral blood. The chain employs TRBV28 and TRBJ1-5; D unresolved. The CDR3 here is CASRTERNQPQHF. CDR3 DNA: TGTGCCAGCAGGACTGAGCGCAATCAGCCCCAGCATTTT.